Sequencing of this T cell receptor beta chain was carried out in a study of blood T cell repertoires in COVID-19. This CDR3 has 15 amino acids. J was trimmed by 0 bases and V by 4 bases; bases with no gene match: 4. Germline V gene lookup returns CDR1 SGHNT and CDR2 YYREEE (reference sequence). Methods used by the authors: It was from reference gene primer amplification that nucleated cell counts were estimated. Sequencing was performed with immunoSEQ multiplex PCR; in TCRdb, only in-frame clones are kept and a portion is missing. D and trimming were read from the DNA, whereas the V and J calls and clone size are those reported in that table. This sample has 120,000 to 150,000 clones, with 84% found just once.

The genes are TRBV5-4 and TRBJ2-1; TRBD2 aligns across 7 bases. Sequencing was performed on PBMCs or T cells enriched from blood (not recorded which). The sequence was obtained from a woman aged 50 to 60 who had been exposed to COVID-19. The CDR3 sequence: CASSPGLDSYNEQFF. The CDR3 DNA follows: TGTGCCAGCAGCCCTGGACTAGACTCCTACAATGAGCAGTTCTTC.